The source of this T cell receptor beta chain is a study of identical twins. Notes on the study in general: Compared with unrelated sharing, twin-shared out-of-frame alpha sequences had more low-probability sequences. Reduced insertions were recorded for abundant cord blood beta clonotypes, with no such pattern in memory repertoires.

Per the germline V gene, CDR1 is SGHDT and CDR2 is YYEEEE. Trimming pared 4 bases from V and 0 bases from J, leaving 15 bases between. The CDR3 consists of 16 residues. Only a few counts were recorded for this clonotype. Its antigen is currently unknown. TCRdb reprocessed the 5' RACE reads via MiXCR and lists one record per CDR3 protein. The sample yields about 220,000 distinct CDR3 sequences, around 8% seen once. The data also belong to a second study, concerning yellow fever vaccine responses in identical twins. That source reports: Twins reportedly appeared to share part of their vaccine T cell response while keeping part individual.

The source material was memory (CD45RO+) T cells sorted from blood. The V call is TRBV5-6, the J call TRBJ2-3; D uncertain. The receptor comes from a young woman in good health. In DNA form, the CDR3 reads TGTGCCAGCAGCCCCTTCGATGGTTTTAGCACAGATACGCAGTATTTT. This sequence encodes CASSPFDGFSTDTQYF.